This T cell receptor (beta chain) originates from a study of cytomegalovirus exposure and HLA in healthy donors. In its sample, this clone was seen once. Its antigen is unidentified. The PCR contained 60 Vbeta and 13 Jbeta primers. Some clones are missing from TCRdb's copy, which holds only in-frame ones; the method was immunoSEQ multiplex PCR. The table records about 140,000 clones, over 70% of them present only once. This CDR3 region has 12 residues. V was pared by 5 bases and J by 11 bases, with 15 bases between. Germline values: CDR1 SGHVS, CDR2 FQNEAQ. Findings of the study overall: Researchers reported in a later analysis that common viral pathogens appeared linked to several top clusters. The classifier was said to identify cytomegalovirus status with high specificity and sensitivity.

Sample: PBMCs. The chain uses TRBV7-8 and TRBJ1-1; possibly TRBD1 for D (5 bases). The sequence was obtained from a male donor in good health and CMV-seronegative. The DNA of the CDR3 is TGTGCCAGCAGCACCGGAGGGACGGGGGCTTTCTTT. This codes for CASSTGGTGAFF.